The entry below gives a single T cell receptor (beta chain) sequence along with its context. Its antigen is unknown. CD45RO-negative, CCR7-selected cells formed the naive CD8 fraction, which excluded terminally differentiated effector memory CD45RA+ cells. This CDR3 spans 15 amino acids. V trimming: 5 bases; J trimming: 3 bases; junction bases outside the gene matches: 10. CDR1 is LNHDA, CDR2 SQIVND, per germline (reference sequence). The data derive from a study of shared clonotypes between healthy human individuals. Genomic DNA from each subset was divided evenly over several immunoSEQ plates. The protocol was immunoSEQ multiplex PCR, while the TCRdb copy is restricted to in-frame clones and leaves out a portion. The sample gives millions of clones, about 95% of which show up once; roughly 1.1% is in the top ten. Findings and limits, study-wide: Shared clonotypes across all four donors exceeded non-shared ones in generation probability.

The receptor's source is a man between 18 and 29 years old in good health. This chain connects TRBV19 to TRBJ2-7; 7 nucleotides line up with TRBD1. Sequences were obtained from naive CD8+ T cells sorted from blood. The CDR3 reads CASSSGTDPFYEQYF. The CDR3 DNA reads as TGTGCCAGTAGTTCGGGGACAGATCCCTTCTACGAGCAGTACTTC.